This T cell receptor (beta chain) emerged from a study of blood T cell repertoires in COVID-19 (dated by TCRdb to 2018 to 2021). Regarding the research as a whole: Collaborator samples came from the United States, Italy and Spain and covered acute and convalescent phases of COVID-19. The sample metadata nearly always contained a de-identified subject ID, COVID-19 status, age in years and sex. Samples were obtained from the ongoing ImmuneRACE study (first 160 participants) and from 1,254 subjects provided by 6 global collaborators. The repertoires were released in a freely available public database intended as a resource for research on the immune response to SARS-CoV-2. HLA class I and class II types, where available, came from metadata supplied by the sample provider rather than from assay-based typing. The prospective study material was composed of cDNA or gDNA derived from T cells, B-cell-depleted T cells, or PBMCs. The dataset comprised deeply sampled blood TCRbeta repertoires from subjects exposed to, actively infected with, or recovered from COVID-19.

TCRbeta CDR3 regions were amplified from genomic DNA by means of the immunoSEQ Assay, a bias-controlled multiplex PCR. The authors' pipeline ran thus. The number of nucleated cells in each sample was estimated from the amplification of reference gene primers within the assay. Sequence reads were collapsed and filtered to measure the absolute abundance of every unique TCRbeta CDR3 rearrangement. For each sample, productive Simpson clonality was calculated as the square root of Simpson's diversity index across productive rearrangements. The table was pulled from immuneACCESS by TCRdb, which kept in-frame rearrangements only. Such tables lose some clones; where checked, under half of the loss comes from unresolved V genes, and the rest has no known cause. V and J calls and clone size are those listed in that table; D and trimming were worked out from the DNA. For this sample there are approximately 180,000 clones; 87% appear just once. The top ten clones comprise 20% to 25% of the sample.

The collaborating institutions used their own protocols to collect whole blood in K2EDTA tubes. For TCRbeta analysis, collaborators shipped samples in one of three forms: frozen whole blood, isolated PBMCs, or DNA extracted from either of those sample types. The CDR3 runs 18 amino acids, cysteine and phenylalanine included. Just the 54-base CDR3 DNA is kept, in frame starting at base 1. Based on the germline V gene, the CDR1 and CDR2 sequences are MNHEY and SVGEGT. V is cut back by 2 bases and J by 2 bases, with 11 bases in the junction unmatched. Broad study findings and their caveats: The amount of clinical and demographic metadata varied by source and participant and was provided uncurated.

This clone was observed a few times. Its target antigen remains unknown. No quality values exist for individual bases; no much larger clone is one base distant. The receptor comes from a man in his sixties with active or convalescent COVID-19. The sample comprised peripheral blood. This chain is built from TRBV6-2 or TRBV6-3 and TRBJ2-3; TRBD2 fits 9 bases in the junction. The DNA reads as follows: TGTGCCAGCAGTTACGCCCTTGGAGCGGGGGGTTTCACAGATACGCAGTATTTT. Its product reads: CASSYALGAGGFTDTQYF.